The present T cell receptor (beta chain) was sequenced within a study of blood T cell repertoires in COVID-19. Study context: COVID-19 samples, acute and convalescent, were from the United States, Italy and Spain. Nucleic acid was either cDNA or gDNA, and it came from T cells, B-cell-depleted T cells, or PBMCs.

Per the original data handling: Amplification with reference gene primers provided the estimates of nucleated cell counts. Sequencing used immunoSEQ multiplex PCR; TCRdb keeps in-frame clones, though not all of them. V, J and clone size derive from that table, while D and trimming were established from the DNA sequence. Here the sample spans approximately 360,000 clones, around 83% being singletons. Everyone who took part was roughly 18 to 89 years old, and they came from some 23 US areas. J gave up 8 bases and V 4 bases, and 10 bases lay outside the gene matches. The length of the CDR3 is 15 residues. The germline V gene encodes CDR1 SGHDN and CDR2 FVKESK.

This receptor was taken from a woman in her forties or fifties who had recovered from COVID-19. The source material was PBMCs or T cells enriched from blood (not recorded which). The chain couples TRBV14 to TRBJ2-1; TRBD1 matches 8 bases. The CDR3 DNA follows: TGTGCCAGCAGCCCCTCCAGGACAGGGTTCGATGAGCAGTTCTTC. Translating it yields CASSPSRTGFDEQFF.